This T cell receptor (beta chain) was documented in a study of cytomegalovirus exposure and HLA in healthy donors. PCR involved 60 Vbeta and 13 Jbeta primers. Profiling relied on immunoSEQ multiplex PCR, and the TCRdb table lists in-frame clones only, not all of them. Among 180,000 or so clones listed, more than 75% were seen once. Healthy bone marrow donors formed the donor group. Sequencing used PBMCs. The clonotype comes from a man aged 40-55 years in good health and CMV-seronegative.

CDR3 sequence (DNA): TGTGCCAGCAGTAGTCAGCGCTACAATGAGCAGTTCTTC. This codes for CASSSQRYNEQFF. V usage is TRBV14 and J usage is TRBJ2-1; D not resolved. CDR3 length: 13 amino acids. Germline CDR1 reads SGHDN; CDR2 reads FVKESK. V lost 6 bases and J 3 bases, leaving 9 bases between the germline ends.